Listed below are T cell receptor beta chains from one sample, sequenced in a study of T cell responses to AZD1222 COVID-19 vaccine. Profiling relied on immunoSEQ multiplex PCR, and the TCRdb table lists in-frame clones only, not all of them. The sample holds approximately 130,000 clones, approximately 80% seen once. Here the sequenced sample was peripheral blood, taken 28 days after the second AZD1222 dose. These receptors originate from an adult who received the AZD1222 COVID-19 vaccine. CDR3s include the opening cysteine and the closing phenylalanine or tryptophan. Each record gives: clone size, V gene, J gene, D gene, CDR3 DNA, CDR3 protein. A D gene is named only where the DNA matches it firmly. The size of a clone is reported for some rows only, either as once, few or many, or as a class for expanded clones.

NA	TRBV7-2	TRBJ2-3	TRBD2	TGTGCCAGCAGCTCGGGACTAGCGGGGGCAGATACGCAGTATTTT	CASSSGLAGADTQYF
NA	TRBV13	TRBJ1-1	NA	TGTGCCAGCAGCTTAACTCCAGGGGTTAGTGGTGCTTTCTTT	CASSLTPGVSGAFF
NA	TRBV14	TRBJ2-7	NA	TGTGCCAGCAGCCCGGCCGGGTTTCCCTACGAGCAGTACTTC	CASSPAGFPYEQYF
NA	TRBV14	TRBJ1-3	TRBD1	TGTGCCAGCAGGATGACAGGGACTGGAAACACCATATATTTT	CASRMTGTGNTIYF
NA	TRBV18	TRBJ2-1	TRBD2	TGTGCCAGCTCCGGGACTAGCGGAAATGAGCAGTTCTTC	CASSGTSGNEQFF
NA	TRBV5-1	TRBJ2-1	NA	TGCGCCAGCAGCTTAGGGGGGCTTGAGCAGTTCTTC	CASSLGGLEQFF
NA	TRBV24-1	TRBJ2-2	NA	TGTGCCACCAGTGATCCCTCCAGTAGCACCGGGGAGCTGTTTTTT	CATSDPSSSTGELFF
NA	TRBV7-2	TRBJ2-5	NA	TGTGCCAGCAGCGGGACATGGGGAGAGACCCAGTACTTC	CASSGTWGETQYF
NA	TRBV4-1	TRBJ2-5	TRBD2	TGCGCCAGCAGCCAAGTGACTAGCGAGCGAGAGACCCAGTACTTC	CASSQVTSERETQYF
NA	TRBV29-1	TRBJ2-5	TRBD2	TGCAGCTTGGGACTAGCGGAAGAGACCCAGTACTTC	CSLGLAEETQYF
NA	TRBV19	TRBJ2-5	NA	TGTGCCAGTAGCCCCCTGGGGGCCGGGCAGACCCAGTACTTC	CASSPLGAGQTQYF
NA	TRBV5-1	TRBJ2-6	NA	TGCGCCAGCAGCTTCCAGGGGCAGGCCGGGGCCAACGTCCTGACTTTC	CASSFQGQAGANVLTF
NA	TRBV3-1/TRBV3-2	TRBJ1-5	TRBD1	TGTGCCAGTACAGGGGGAGGCAATCAGCCCCAGCATTTT	CASTGGGNQPQHF
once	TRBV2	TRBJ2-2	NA	TGTGCCAGCCAGCTGACAGGGAACACCGGGGAGCTGTTTTTT	CASQLTGNTGELFF
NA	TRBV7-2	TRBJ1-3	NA	TGTGCCAGCAGCTTAGGTTCAAGAACAGCTCGGACGTCTGGAAACACCATATATTTT	CASSLGSRTARTSGNTIYF
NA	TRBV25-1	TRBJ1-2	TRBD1	TGTGCCAGCAGTCATTATGGACAGGGGGCATCTGGCTACACCTTC	CASSHYGQGASGYTF
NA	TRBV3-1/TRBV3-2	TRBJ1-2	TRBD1	TGTGCCAGCAGCCAAGATTGGGAAGGGGGCCGTGGCTACACCTTC	CASSQDWEGGRGYTF
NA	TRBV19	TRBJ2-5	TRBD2	TGTGCCAGTAGTCGGGGGGGCAGGTACATTCAAGAGACCCAGTACTTC	CASSRGGRYIQETQYF
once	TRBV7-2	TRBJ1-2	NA	TGTGCCAGCAGCTTTAGAGGGGCACAGTGGAGGAATGGCTACACCTTC	CASSFRGAQWRNGYTF
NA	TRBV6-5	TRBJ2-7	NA	TGTGCCAGCAGTTACTCTTGGGGCTCCTACGAGCAGTACTTC	CASSYSWGSYEQYF
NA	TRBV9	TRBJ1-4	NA	TGTGCCAGCAGCGTAGCGCAGTTCGCAACTAATGAAAAACTGTTTTTT	CASSVAQFATNEKLFF
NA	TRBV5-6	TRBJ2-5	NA	TGTGCCAGCAGCTCAGTGATGCTAGGGGAGACCCAGTACTTC	CASSSVMLGETQYF
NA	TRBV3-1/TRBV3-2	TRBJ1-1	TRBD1	TGTGCCAGCAGCCTGGGACAGGGGAGCACTGAAGCTTTCTTT	CASSLGQGSTEAFF
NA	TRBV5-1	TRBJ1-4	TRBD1	TGCGCCAGCAGCTTTACAGGGGCTGGGGAAAAACTGTTTTTT	CASSFTGAGEKLFF
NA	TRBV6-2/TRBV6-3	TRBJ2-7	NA	TGTGCCAGCAGTTACGTTTACGGGAACGAGCAGTACTTC	CASSYVYGNEQYF
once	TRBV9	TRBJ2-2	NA	TGTGCCAGCAGCGTAGAACAGGGTGGTGGAGCCACCGGGGAGCTGTTTTTT	CASSVEQGGGATGELFF
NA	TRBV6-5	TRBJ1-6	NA	TGTGCCAGCAGGCGGGATGGCGGACGGAATTCACCCCTCCACTTT	CASRRDGGRNSPLHF
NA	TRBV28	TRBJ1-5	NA	TGTGCCAGCAGGAAAGCGCAGGGCTTGAGGGAACCCCAGCATTTT	CASRKAQGLREPQHF
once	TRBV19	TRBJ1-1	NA	TGTGCCAGTAGTGAACGGACGGTGAACACTGAAGCTTTCTTT	CASSERTVNTEAFF
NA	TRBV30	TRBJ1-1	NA	TGTGCCTGGAGTATCAACGGGGGGCCCCTTAGAGCTTTCTTT	CAWSINGGPLRAFF
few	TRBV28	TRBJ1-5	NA	TGTGCCAGCAGTTTAGGGGGTGGGGGAGCGCATCAGCCCCAGCATTTT	CASSLGGGGAHQPQHF
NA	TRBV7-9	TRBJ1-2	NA	TGTGCCAGCAGCCAAGGCACCGCGGGCGAGGTTTCTGGCTACACCTTC	CASSQGTAGEVSGYTF
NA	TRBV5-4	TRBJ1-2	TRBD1	TGTGCCAGCAGCTTCCCGACAGGGGCTAACTATGGCTACACCTTC	CASSFPTGANYGYTF
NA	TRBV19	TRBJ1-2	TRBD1	TGTGCCAGTACCATCACGGGACAGGGACTTCGGTCCGGCTACACCTTC	CASTITGQGLRSGYTF
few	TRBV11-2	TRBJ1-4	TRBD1	TGTGCCAGCAGCTTAGGGGACAGGGATTATGAAAAACTGTTTTTT	CASSLGDRDYEKLFF
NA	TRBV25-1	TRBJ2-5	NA	TGTGCCAGCGCCCCCGCTGGAGTGACCCAGTACTTC	CASAPAGVTQYF
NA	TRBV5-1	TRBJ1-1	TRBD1	TGCGCCAGCAGCCCTGACAGGGCTGTCTCGGGCGCTGAAGCTTTCTTT	CASSPDRAVSGAEAFF
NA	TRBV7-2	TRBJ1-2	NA	TGTGCCAGCAGCCCTCCCCACACCTTC	CASSPPHTF
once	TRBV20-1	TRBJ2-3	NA	TGCAGTGCTACCCTGGGACCCGCGGAGTATTTT	CSATLGPAEYF
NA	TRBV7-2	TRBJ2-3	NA	TGTGCCAGCAGCTTACAGGGGCCGGGGCAGTATTTT	CASSLQGPGQYF
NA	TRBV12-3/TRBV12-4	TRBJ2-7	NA	TGTGCCAGCAGGACGGGACGGATCTACGAGCAGTACTTC	CASRTGRIYEQYF
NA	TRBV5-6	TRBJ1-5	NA	TGTGCCAGCAGCTTGGTTAAACAGGGCTCCAATCAGCCCCAGCATTTT	CASSLVKQGSNQPQHF